Each of the 21 T cell receptor beta chains below was sequenced from the same sample in a study of a mutant IDH1 vaccine in newly diagnosed glioma. Sequenced by immunoSEQ multiplex PCR; TCRdb stores in-frame clones only, minus some. The table lists roughly 60,000 clones, roughly four fifths of them singletons. The time point was: week 35, safety follow-up. What each vaccine dose contained was 300 ug of mutant IDH1 20-mer peptide, accompanied by topical imiquimod. These receptors are not linked to any known antigen. The sequencing used PBMCs, collected from a glioma patient whose treatment included an IDH1 peptide vaccine. The origin of the receptors is a man aged 35-49 years with glioma.

The chain recombines TRBV29-1 with TRBJ2-7; 7 bases map to TRBD1. Germline V lookup: CDR1 SQVTM, CDR2 ANQGSEA. There are 11 residues in the CDR3. Unmatched junction bases numbered 3, after V lost 6 bases and J lost 4 bases. The CDR3 coding sequence is TGCAGCGTACAGACAGGGTACGAGCAGTACTTC. As protein: CSVQTGYEQYF.

This chain links TRBV5-6 with TRBJ2-1; 9 nucleotides match TRBD1. Germline V gene sequence: CDR1 SGHDT, CDR2 YYEEEE. The junction had 9 bases not matched to a gene; V was cut back by 4 bases and J by 7 bases. The CDR3 contains 15 residues. The CDR3 region is CASSLPGQGGNEQFF. For the CDR3, the DNA is TGTGCCAGCAGCCTGCCGGGACAGGGTGGTAATGAGCAGTTCTTC.

This sequence joins TRBV28 and TRBJ2-7; D is undetermined. Trimming removed 2 bases from V and 3 bases from J, with 5 bases in between. The CDR3 runs 12 residues. Germline CDR1 reads MDHEN; CDR2 reads SYDVKM. Written as DNA, the CDR3 is TGTGCCAGCAGTTTACCGGACTACGAGCAGTACTTC. Protein product: CASSLPDYEQYF.

This clone showed up just once. This sequence joins TRBV5-4 and TRBJ2-7, with D perhaps TRBD2 (6 bases). V lost 4 bases, J lost 5 bases, and 13 bases lay in between. Germline V lookup: CDR1 SGHNT, CDR2 YYREEE (reference sequence). The CDR3 sequence is 13 residues long. The CDR3 DNA follows: TGTGCCAGCAGCCTCGGGGAGGCCCACGAGCAGTACTTC. Translation: CASSLGEAHEQYF.

CDR3 residues: CSVDRRLATDTQYF. The CDR3 region has the DNA TGCAGCGTTGACCGGCGCCTAGCCACAGATACGCAGTATTTT. The chain uses TRBV29-1 and TRBJ2-3; possibly TRBD2 for D (5 bases). The V and J ends lost 3 bases and 2 bases respectively, with 12 bases between them. The CDR3 length is 14 residues. Per germline, CDR1 SQVTM and CDR2 ANQGSEA.

This chain links TRBV7-9 with TRBJ1-2, with 8 nucleotides matching TRBD1. Trimming removed 5 bases from V and 8 bases from J; junction bases left unmatched: 10. Looked up from germline, CDR1 is SEHNR and CDR2 is FQNEAQ (reference sequence). The CDR3 runs to 14 residues. Here the CDR3 DNA reads TGTGCCAGCAGCCCGGACAGGGCCCCGCGAGGCTACACCTTC. Encoded protein: CASSPDRAPRGYTF.

For this clone: A junction end diverges from the germline sequence, so it may reflect a read error. V gene TRBV30 combines with J gene TRBJ2-3; 8 bases map to TRBD2. The CDR3 contains 13 residues. Germline CDR1 GTSNPN, CDR2 SVGIG (reference sequence). CDR3 region: CARSRGGPDTQYF. The CDR3 nucleotides are TGTGCCCGGAGTCGGGGGGGCCCAGATACGCAGTATTTT. Full variable domain (rest looked up from reference TRBV30 and TRBJ2-3): SQTIHQWPATLVQPVGSPLSLECTVEGTSNPNLYWYRQAAGRGLQLLFYSVGIGQISSEVPQNLSASRPQDRQFILSSKKLLLSDSGFYLCARSRGGPDTQYFGPGTRLTVL.

The J gene is TRBJ2-5, the V gene TRBV7-3; D assignment may be TRBD1 or TRBD2 (6 bases each). This CDR3 is built from 15 residues. From germline, CDR1 is SGHTA and CDR2 FQGTGA. The V end lost 5 bases, the J end lost 5 bases, and 18 bases lay between the germline ends. CDR3 DNA: TGTGCCAGCAGCGCCTCCGGGGGCCCGAGCGAGACCCAGTACTTC. Translated: CASSASGGPSETQYF.

This sequence joins TRBV6-6 and TRBJ1-2; TRBD1 might be the D (5 bases). V was trimmed by 0 bases and J by 2 bases, leaving 10 bases between them. CDR1 MNHNY and CDR2 SVGAGI come from the germline V gene (reference sequence). There are 15 residues in the CDR3. CDR3: CASSYSVGPNYGYTF. CDR3 bases: TGTGCCAGCAGTTACTCGGTGGGACCGAACTATGGCTACACCTTC.

The V gene is TRBV18, the J gene TRBJ1-5; D not resolved. This CDR3 is 14 amino acids long. Germline CDR1 KGHSH, CDR2 LQKENI. Trimming shortened V by 2 bases and J by 0 bases, and 5 bases separated the two germline ends. CDR3 sequence: CASSPVHSNQPQHF. The CDR3, as DNA: TGTGCCAGCTCACCAGTCCATAGCAATCAGCCCCAGCATTTT.

Only a few counts were recorded for this clone. V is TRBV7-2 and J is TRBJ1-4; tentative D call: TRBD1 (6 bases). The CDR3 has 14 amino acids. From germline, CDR1 is SGHTA and CDR2 FQGNSA. Trimming shortened V by 5 bases and J by 8 bases, and 15 bases separated the two germline ends. CDR3 bases: TGTGCCAGCAGCCAGGGGACAAAGTGGGAAAAACTGTTTTTT. The encoded protein is CASSQGTKWEKLFF.

Written as DNA, the CDR3 is TGTGCCAGCAGCTTAGTTTTGGCGGGAGGTTCCTACGAGCAGTACTTC. Translation gives CASSLVLAGGSYEQYF. The rearrangement links TRBV11-2 to TRBJ2-7; 8 nucleotides match TRBD2. The germline gives CDR1 SGHAT, CDR2 FQNNGV. V was pared by 1 base and J by 1 base, with 6 bases of the junction left unmatched. CDR3 length: 16 amino acids.

The chain uses TRBV7-2 and TRBJ2-2, with a possible D match to TRBD2 (7 bases). The CDR3 is made up of 16 amino acids. In germline, CDR1 is SGHTA, CDR2 FQGNSA. V lost 0 bases and J 5 bases, leaving 13 bases between the germline ends. CDR3 DNA: TGTGCCAGCAGCTTAGCCCCGGCGGGGGCAACCGGGGAGCTGTTTTTT. Amino acid sequence: CASSLAPAGATGELFF.

This sequence joins TRBV2 and TRBJ1-3, with a possible D match to TRBD1 (6 bases). V shed 6 bases and J shed 0 bases, with 18 bases lying between them. The CDR3 consists of 17 residues. Germline V gene sequence: CDR1 SNHLY, CDR2 FYNNEI. CDR3 loop: CASSPFPGHLSGNTIYF. DNA of the CDR3: TGTGCCAGCAGCCCATTCCCGGGACACCTCTCTGGAAACACCATATATTTT.

The rearrangement joins TRBV4-3 to TRBJ1-6, with 8 bases matching TRBD1. Germline V gives CDR1 LGHNA, CDR2 YSLEER. V dropped 0 bases and J dropped 8; count of bases not matched to a gene: 12. This CDR3 contains 18 residues. The CDR3 DNA sequence: TGCGCCAGCAGCCAAGATATTCCAGGGGGCTTTAATTATTCACCCCTCCACTTT. It yields the protein CASSQDIPGGFNYSPLHF.

CDR3 coding DNA: TGTGCCAGCAGTCGACAGGGCCGGAATTCACCCCTCCACTTT. Translating it yields CASSRQGRNSPLHF. The chain links TRBV6-1 to TRBJ1-6; 7 bases agree with TRBD1. This CDR3 is 14 amino acids long. V shed 5 bases and J 7 bases; nucleotides not matched to a gene: 5. Germline V gives CDR1 MNHNS, CDR2 SASEGT.

V and J are TRBV11-2 and TRBJ2-7; either TRBD1 or TRBD2 may fit D (5 bases each). CDR3 length: 13 residues. V was clipped by 4 bases and J by 2 bases, with 9 bases between them. Germline V CDR1 and CDR2: SGHAT, FQNNGV. CDR3 DNA sequence: TGTGCCAGCAGCTCTGGGACCACCTACGAGCAGTACTTC. This codes for CASSSGTTYEQYF.

V usage is TRBV6-6 and J usage is TRBJ1-1, with a possible D match to TRBD1 (5 bases). The CDR3 runs 14 residues. Germline V gene sequence: CDR1 MNHNY, CDR2 SVGAGI (reference sequence). The V and J ends lost 0 bases and 5 bases respectively, with 10 bases between them. The CDR3 region has the DNA TGTGCCAGCAGTTACTCGGCAGGGAAGACTGAAGCTTTCTTT. Translating gives CASSYSAGKTEAFF.

The chain employs TRBV7-2 and TRBJ1-5, with 7 bases matching TRBD1. Germline V lookup: CDR1 SGHTA, CDR2 FQGNSA. This CDR3 comprises 16 residues. V lost 5 bases to trimming and J lost 6 bases; unmatched junction nucleotides: 13. The DNA for the CDR3 is TGTGCCAGCAGCCTAAAGGTAGGGGGCATCGGTCAGCCCCAGCATTTT. Amino acid sequence: CASSLKVGGIGQPQHF. The variable domain in full, with the rest retrieved from reference TRBV7-2 and TRBJ1-5, is GAGVSQSPSNKVTEKGKDVELRCDPISGHTALYWYRQSLGQGLEFLIYFQGNSAPDKSGLPSDRFSAERTGGSVSTLTIQRTQQEDSAVYLCASSLKVGGIGQPQHFGDGTRLSIL.

The chain has TRBV4-1 and TRBJ2-2, with 15 positions matching TRBD2. The germline V gene has CDR1 MGHRA and CDR2 YSYEKL. J gave up 0 bases and V 3 bases, and 5 bases lay outside the gene matches. The length of the CDR3 is 19 residues. CDR3 nucleotide sequence: TGCGCCAGCAGCCAGAGGACTAGCGGGGGGGCAACGAACACCGGGGAGCTGTTTTTT. Its protein is CASSQRTSGGATNTGELFF.

The gene calls are TRBV6-5 and TRBJ1-3; perhaps TRBD1 as D (5 bases). Trimming took off 0 bases at V and 0 bases at J, with 9 bases between the two ends. The CDR3 sequence is 16 residues long. Germline V lookup: CDR1 MNHEY, CDR2 SVGAGI. The CDR3 loop is CASSYSGLNSGNTIYF. The CDR3 DNA reads TGTGCCAGCAGTTACTCGGGACTGAACTCTGGAAACACCATATATTTT.